The rows below give T cell receptor beta chains drawn from one sample of a study of human T cells and chemical hapten exposure. TCRdb ran MiXCR on the RACE reads and lists one entry per CDR3 protein. There are 65,000 to 100,000 distinct CDR3 sequences in the sample; 6.5% to 8.5% occur only once, and around 1.3% lies in the top ten. The sequencing here drew on whole blood, taken in connection with sensitization to the hapten diphenylcyclopropenone (DPC). The receptors originated from a woman in her 30s with alopecia areata. Some clones in this sample may be carry-over from other donors' samples. CDR3s include the opening cysteine and the closing phenylalanine or tryptophan. A D gene is named only where the DNA matches it firmly. Rows may omit the clone size; those that give it use once, few, many or a size class.

j_gene: TRBJ1-5
d_gene: NA
abundance: many
v_gene: TRBV4-2
CDR3aa: CASSQVGKVLNQPQHF
CDR3nt: TGTGCCAGCAGCCAAGTAGGGAAGGTGTTAAATCAGCCCCAGCATTTT

j_gene: TRBJ1-5
d_gene: NA
abundance: many
v_gene: TRBV4-1
CDR3aa: CASSQAQGVGNQPQHF
CDR3nt: TGCGCCAGCAGCCAAGCCCAGGGTGTAGGCAATCAGCCCCAGCATTTT

j_gene: TRBJ2-3
d_gene: NA
abundance: many
v_gene: TRBV20-1
CDR3aa: CSARRGGTQYF
CDR3nt: TGCAGTGCGAGGCGGGGAGGTACGCAGTATTTT

j_gene: TRBJ1-1
d_gene: NA
abundance: many
v_gene: TRBV20-1
CDR3aa: CSASPDREAFF
CDR3nt: TGCAGTGCTAGTCCCGACAGGGAAGCTTTCTTT

j_gene: TRBJ1-5
d_gene: NA
abundance: NA
v_gene: TRBV2
CDR3aa: CASRIGQFGSQPQHF
CDR3nt: TGTGCCAGCAGAATCGGACAATTCGGTAGTCAGCCCCAGCATTTT

j_gene: TRBJ1-2
d_gene: TRBD1
abundance: many
v_gene: TRBV18
CDR3aa: CASSPATGRLGVYGYTF
CDR3nt: TGTGCCAGCTCACCGGCGACAGGGCGCCTAGGGGTCTATGGCTACACCTTC

j_gene: TRBJ2-1
d_gene: NA
abundance: many
v_gene: TRBV10-3
CDR3aa: CAISGWTGGGNGGNEQFF
CDR3nt: TGTGCCATCAGTGGCTGGACAGGCGGTGGAAACGGGGGCAATGAGCAGTTCTTC

j_gene: TRBJ1-1
d_gene: NA
abundance: many
v_gene: TRBV3-1
CDR3aa: CASSRLRENTEAFF
CDR3nt: TGTGCCAGCAGCCGTTTGAGGGAGAACACTGAAGCTTTCTTT

j_gene: TRBJ2-1
d_gene: NA
abundance: few
v_gene: TRBV2
CDR3aa: CASSEFRGYNEQFF
CDR3nt: TGTGCCAGCAGCGAATTCAGGGGCTACAATGAGCAGTTCTTC

j_gene: TRBJ2-2
d_gene: NA
abundance: many
v_gene: TRBV24-1
CDR3aa: CATSDPGQNTGELFF
CDR3nt: TGTGCCACCAGTGACCCGGGACAGAACACCGGGGAGCTGTTTTTT

j_gene: TRBJ1-1
d_gene: NA
abundance: few
v_gene: TRBV29-1
CDR3aa: CSVEETGGGTEAFF
CDR3nt: TGCAGCGTTGAGGAGACGGGGGGAGGGACTGAAGCTTTCTTT

j_gene: TRBJ2-3
d_gene: TRBD2
abundance: few
v_gene: TRBV9
CDR3aa: CASSHGLAGGSTDTQYF
CDR3nt: TGTGCCAGCAGCCACGGACTAGCGGGGGGTAGCACAGATACGCAGTATTTT

j_gene: TRBJ2-1
d_gene: NA
abundance: few
v_gene: TRBV20-1
CDR3aa: CSARDWGHGEQFF
CDR3nt: TGCAGTGCTAGAGATTGGGGACACGGTGAGCAGTTCTTC

j_gene: TRBJ1-4
d_gene: NA
abundance: few
v_gene: TRBV20-1
CDR3aa: CSASPSRGAERLFF
CDR3nt: TGCAGTGCTAGTCCCTCGAGGGGCGCCGAGAGACTGTTTTTT

j_gene: TRBJ2-7
d_gene: NA
abundance: many
v_gene: TRBV6-5
CDR3aa: CASSYSGSGYEQYF
CDR3nt: TGTGCCAGCAGTTACTCGGGGTCGGGTTACGAGCAGTACTTC

j_gene: TRBJ2-5
d_gene: NA
abundance: many
v_gene: TRBV3-1
CDR3aa: CASSHPRGQRLGETQYF
CDR3nt: TGTGCCAGCAGCCACCCCCGGGGGCAGAGACTCGGGGAGACCCAGTACTTC

j_gene: TRBJ2-7
d_gene: NA
abundance: many
v_gene: TRBV20-1
CDR3aa: CSASVGLSPHEQYF
CDR3nt: TGCAGTGCTAGTGTGGGCTTAAGTCCCCACGAGCAGTACTTC

j_gene: TRBJ1-2
d_gene: NA
abundance: NA
v_gene: TRBV30
CDR3aa: CAWTEFRDGYTF
CDR3nt: TGTGCCTGGACCGAATTTAGGGATGGCTACACCTTC